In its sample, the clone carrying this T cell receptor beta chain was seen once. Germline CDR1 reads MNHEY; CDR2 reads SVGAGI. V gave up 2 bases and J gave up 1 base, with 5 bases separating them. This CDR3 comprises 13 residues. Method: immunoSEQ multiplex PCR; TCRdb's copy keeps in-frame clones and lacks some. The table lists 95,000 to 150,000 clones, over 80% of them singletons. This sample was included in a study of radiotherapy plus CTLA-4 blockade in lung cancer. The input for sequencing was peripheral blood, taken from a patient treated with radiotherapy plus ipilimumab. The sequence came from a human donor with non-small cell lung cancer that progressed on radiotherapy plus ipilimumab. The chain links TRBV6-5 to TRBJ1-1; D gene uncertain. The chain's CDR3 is CASSYRSNTEAFF. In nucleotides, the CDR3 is TGTGCCAGCAGTTACCGGTCGAACACTGAAGCTTTCTTT.